This is a list of T cell receptor beta chains from one sample in a study of shared clonotypes between healthy human individuals. Only in-frame clones appear in the TCRdb table, and some are missing; sequencing was by immunoSEQ multiplex PCR. The sample lists roughly 1.4 million clones; approximately 98.5% were seen once. Sequencing input: naive CD4+ T cells sorted from blood. The origin of the receptors is a man aged 25-45 years in good health. Both conserved end residues are part of each CDR3. The D gene is left open where the match is weak. Expanded clones are given a class, and other clones once, few, many or no size at all.

>NA|once|TRBV9|TRBJ2-7
TGTGCCAGCAGCGTAGGGAGGACTTCCTACGAGCAGTACTTC
CASSVGRTSYEQYF
>NA|NA|TRBV28|TRBJ2-3
TGTGCCAGCAGGGGGGAACGTCGCACAGATACGCAGTATTTT
CASRGERRTDTQYF
>NA|NA|TRBV5-4|TRBJ1-2
NA
CASSSVPANYGYTF
>TRBD1|once|TRBV19|TRBJ1-2
TGTGCCAGTAGTATCCCCGACAGGGGGCTTGGCTACACCTTC
CASSIPDRGLGYTF
>TRBD2|NA|TRBV9|TRBJ2-2
TGTGCCAGCAGCGAAACTAGCGCAACCGGGGAGCTGTTTTTT
CASSETSATGELFF
>NA|once|TRBV5-6|TRBJ1-4
TGTGCCAGCAGCTTGGAAGTCGGGGCGGGAACTAATGAAAAACTGTTTTTT
CASSLEVGAGTNEKLFF
>TRBD2|NA|TRBV7-2|TRBJ2-1
TGTGCCAGCAGCTTGCTGACTAGCGGGAACTACAATGAGCAGTTCTTC
CASSLLTSGNYNEQFF
>NA|NA|TRBV19|TRBJ2-1
TGTGCCAGTAGTATCCGCGGGTTAGTCAATGAGCAGTTCTTC
CASSIRGLVNEQFF
>NA|NA|TRBV5-4|TRBJ1-1
TGTGCCAGCAGCTTGTATCGTGGGGGGACTGAAGCTTTCTTT
CASSLYRGGTEAFF
>TRBD1|NA|TRBV5-6|TRBJ1-5
TGTGCCAGCAGCTTGGCCAAGACAGGGAGCAATCAGCCCCAGCATTTT
CASSLAKTGSNQPQHF
>TRBD1|NA|TRBV5-6|TRBJ2-7
TGTGCCAGCAGCGGCATCGGACAGGCAAACTCCTACGAGCAGTACTTC
CASSGIGQANSYEQYF
>TRBD1|NA|TRBV2|TRBJ2-7
TGTGCCAGCAGGGATAATACCGGGACAGCCACCTACGAGCAGTACTTC
CASRDNTGTATYEQYF
>TRBD2|NA|TRBV28|TRBJ2-7
TGTGCCAGCAGAACAAACCCGGGAAGCGGGAGTACAACCTACGAGCAGTACTTC
CASRTNPGSGSTTYEQYF
>NA|once|TRBV18|TRBJ2-4
TGTGCCAGCTCACTTGAGGCGGTCGGGGGTCTAGCCAAAAACATTCAGTACTTC
CASSLEAVGGLAKNIQYF